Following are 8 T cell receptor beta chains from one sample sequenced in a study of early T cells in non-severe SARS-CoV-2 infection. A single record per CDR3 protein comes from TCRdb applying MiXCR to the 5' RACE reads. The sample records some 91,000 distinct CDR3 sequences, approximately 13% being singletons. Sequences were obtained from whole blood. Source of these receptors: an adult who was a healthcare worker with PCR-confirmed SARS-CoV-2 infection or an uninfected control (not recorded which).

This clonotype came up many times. The CDR3 spells CASSLAGESYEQYF. CDR3 in DNA: TGTGCCAGCAGCTTGGCGGGGGAGAGCTACGAGCAGTACTTC. V is TRBV5-4 and J is TRBJ2-7; D perhaps matches TRBD2 (6 bases). Germline lookup yields CDR1 SGHNT and CDR2 YYREEE (reference sequence). Trimming shortened V by 0 bases and J by 3 bases, and 10 bases separated the two germline ends. CDR3 length: 14 residues. The full variable domain, in which reference TRBV5-4 and TRBJ2-7 provide the parts outside the CDR3, is ETGVTQSPTHLIKTRGQQVTLRCSSQSGHNTVSWYQQALGQGPQFIFQYYREEENGRGNFPPRFSGLQFPNYSSELNVNALELDDSALYLCASSLAGESYEQYFGPGTRLTVT.

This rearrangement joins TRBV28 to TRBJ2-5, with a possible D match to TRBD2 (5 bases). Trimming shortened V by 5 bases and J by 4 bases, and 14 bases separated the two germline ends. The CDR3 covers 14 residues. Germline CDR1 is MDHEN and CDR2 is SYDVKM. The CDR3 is CASSPRSGSETQYF. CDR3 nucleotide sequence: TGTGCCAGCAGTCCCCGCTCGGGATCAGAGACCCAGTACTTC.

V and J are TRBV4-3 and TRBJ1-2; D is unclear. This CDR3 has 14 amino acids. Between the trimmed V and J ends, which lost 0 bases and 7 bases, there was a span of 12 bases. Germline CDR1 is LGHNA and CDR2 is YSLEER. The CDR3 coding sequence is TGCGCCAGCAGCCAAGACGAGGATCTGGTTGGCTACACCTTC. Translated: CASSQDEDLVGYTF.

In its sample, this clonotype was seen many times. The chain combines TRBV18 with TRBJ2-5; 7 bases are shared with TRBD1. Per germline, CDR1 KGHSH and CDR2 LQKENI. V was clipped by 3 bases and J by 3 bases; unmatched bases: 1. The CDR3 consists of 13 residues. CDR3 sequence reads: CASSPGTEETQYF. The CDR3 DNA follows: TGTGCCAGCTCACCGGGGACAGAAGAGACCCAGTACTTC. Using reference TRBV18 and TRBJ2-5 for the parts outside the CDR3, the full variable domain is NAGVMQNPRHLVRRRGQEARLRCSPMKGHSHVYWYRQLPEEGLKFMVYLQKENIIDESGMPKERFSAEFPKEGPSILRIQQVVRGDSAAYFCASSPGTEETQYFGPGTRLLVL.

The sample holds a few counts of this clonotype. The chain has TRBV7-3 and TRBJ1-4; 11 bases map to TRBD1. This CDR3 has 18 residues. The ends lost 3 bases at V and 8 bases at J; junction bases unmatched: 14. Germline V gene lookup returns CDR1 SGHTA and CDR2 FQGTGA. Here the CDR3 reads CASSFLRTGGALKEKLFF. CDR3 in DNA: TGTGCCAGCAGCTTTCTGAGGACAGGGGGCGCTTTAAAGGAAAAACTGTTTTTT.

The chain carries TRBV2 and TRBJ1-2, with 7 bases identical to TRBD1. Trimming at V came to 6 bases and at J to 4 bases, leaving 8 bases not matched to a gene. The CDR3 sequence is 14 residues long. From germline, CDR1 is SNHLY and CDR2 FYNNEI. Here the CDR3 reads CASSGSRQGYGYTF. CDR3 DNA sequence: TGTGCCAGCAGCGGGTCACGACAGGGCTATGGCTACACCTTC.

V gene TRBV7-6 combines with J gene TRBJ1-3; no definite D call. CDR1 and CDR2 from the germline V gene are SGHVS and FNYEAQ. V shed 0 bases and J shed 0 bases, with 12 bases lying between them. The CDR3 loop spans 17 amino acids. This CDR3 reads CASSLAPAVRSGNTIYF. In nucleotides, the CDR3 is TGTGCCAGCAGCTTAGCCCCGGCGGTCCGCTCTGGAAACACCATATATTTT.

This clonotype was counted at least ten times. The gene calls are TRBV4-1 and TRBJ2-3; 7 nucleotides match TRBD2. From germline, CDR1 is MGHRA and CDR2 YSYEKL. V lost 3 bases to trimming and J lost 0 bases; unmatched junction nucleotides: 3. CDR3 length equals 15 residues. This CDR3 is CASSQERGSTDTQYF. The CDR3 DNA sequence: TGCGCCAGCAGCCAGGAGCGGGGTAGCACAGATACGCAGTATTTT.